These 10 T cell receptor beta chains share one sample of origin, sequenced in a study of T cell changes during pregnancy in multiple sclerosis. Data came from immunoSEQ multiplex PCR; TCRdb stores just in-frame clones and leaves some out. The sample comprises about 68,000 clones, 90% to 95% of which are singletons, and around 1.5% rests with the top ten. Sequences were derived from peripheral blood, sampled in the second trimester of pregnancy. Receptors originate from a female donor in good health, enrolled as a control in a pregnancy study.

J is TRBJ2-1 and V is TRBV15; 7 nucleotides agree with TRBD1. Trimming took 4 bases from V and 1 from J; bases not matched to a gene: 7. CDR3 length equals 16 residues. Germline lookup yields CDR1 LNHNV and CDR2 YYDKDF (reference sequence). The CDR3 DNA follows: TGTGCCACCAGCAAACCACCGGGACAGTCCTACAATGAGCAGTTCTTC. This gives the protein CATSKPPGQSYNEQFF.

This chain connects TRBV28 to TRBJ2-1, with 7 bases lining up with TRBD1. The CDR3 length is 15 residues. V shed 5 bases, J shed 2 bases, and the junction held 6 bases outside the gene matches. The germline gives CDR1 MDHEN, CDR2 SYDVKM. CDR3 coding DNA: TGTGCCAGCAGTCTCAGGGGGAAAGCCTACAATGAGCAGTTCTTC. This encodes CASSLRGKAYNEQFF.

The V and J genes are TRBV7-9 and TRBJ2-7; 8 nucleotides agree with TRBD1. The CDR3 covers 14 residues. J lost 0 bases, V lost 7 bases, and 5 bases had no gene match. The germline V gene has CDR1 SEHNR and CDR2 FQNEAQ (reference sequence). The CDR3 sequence: CASTRDRSSYEQYF. In DNA form, the CDR3 reads TGTGCCAGCACCCGGGACAGGAGCTCCTACGAGCAGTACTTC.

The chain recombines TRBV27 with TRBJ2-1; D call uncertain. V was pared by 3 bases and J by 6 bases, with 12 bases between. Germline values: CDR1 MNHEY, CDR2 SMNVEV (reference sequence). This CDR3 has 14 residues. CDR3 loop: CASSFSGPINEQFF. CDR3 in DNA: TGTGCCAGCAGTTTTTCTGGGCCCATCAATGAGCAGTTCTTC.

The V call is TRBV5-5, the J call TRBJ2-5; the D gene is possibly TRBD1 (8 bases). Germline V gives CDR1 SGHKS, CDR2 YYEKEE (reference sequence). V was clipped by 2 bases and J by 6 bases, with 20 bases between them. This CDR3 has 16 residues. This CDR3 reads CASSFSGQGGHQTQYF. The CDR3 nucleotides read TGTGCCAGCAGCTTTTCCGGACAGGGAGGGCACCAGACCCAGTACTTC.

The chain joins TRBV4-1 to TRBJ2-5; possible D gene TRBD2, 7 bases. Germline V gives CDR1 MGHRA, CDR2 YSYEKL. CDR3 length equals 14 residues. Trimming removed 1 base from V and 4 bases from J, with 10 bases in between. The CDR3 reads CASSQGGGRETQYF. The CDR3 region has the DNA TGCGCCAGCAGCCAAGGCGGGGGCCGAGAGACCCAGTACTTC.

The rearrangement uses TRBV5-6 and TRBJ2-3; D remains ambiguous. The V gene lost 4 bases and the J gene lost 5 bases, with 5 bases spanning the gap. The CDR3 loop spans 11 amino acids. CDR1 and CDR2 (germline): SGHDT, YYEEEE. The CDR3 sequence: CASSLRDTQYF. The CDR3 DNA reads as TGTGCCAGCAGCCTGAGAGATACGCAGTATTTT. Together with reference TRBV5-6 and TRBJ2-3, the CDR3 gives the full variable domain: DAGVTQSPTHLIKTRGQQVTLRCSPKSGHDTVSWYQQALGQGPQFIFQYYEEEERQRGNFPDRFSGHQFPNYSSELNVNALLLGDSALYLCASSLRDTQYFGPGTRLTVL.

The chain carries TRBV27 and TRBJ2-2; 7 bases match TRBD1. The CDR3 is 13 amino acids. The ends lost 6 bases at V and 4 bases at J; junction bases unmatched: 2. Germline V CDR1 and CDR2: MNHEY, SMNVEV (reference sequence). The CDR3 sequence: CASRQGFTGELFF. In nucleotides, the CDR3 is TGTGCCAGCAGACAGGGGTTCACCGGGGAGCTGTTTTTT.

The J gene is TRBJ2-7, the V gene TRBV6-1; D possibly corresponds to TRBD2 (5 bases). The germline V and J ends were trimmed by 2 bases and 5 bases, with 16 bases remaining between them. This CDR3 spans 15 amino acids. Germline V gives CDR1 MNHNS, CDR2 SASEGT. This CDR3 reads CASSETLARGNEQYF. DNA for the CDR3: TGTGCCAGCAGTGAAACTTTGGCGAGAGGGAACGAGCAGTACTTC.

The chain has TRBV9 and TRBJ2-7; TRBD2 matches 9 bases. CDR1 and CDR2 (germline): SGDLS, YYNGEE. The CDR3 contains 15 residues. After removal of 2 bases from V and 4 bases from J, the junction contained 7 bases not matched to a gene. CDR3 coding DNA: TGTGCCAGCAGCGTGGTCCCTAGCGGGATATACGAGCAGTACTTC. This codes for CASSVVPSGIYEQYF.